Each of the 32 T cell receptor beta chains below was sequenced from the same sample in a study of T cell repertoires in cytomegalovirus infection. These receptors have no known antigen. MiXCR, run by TCRdb on the reads, gives a single entry per CDR3 protein. The sample consists of 450,000 to 600,000 distinct CDR3 sequences, about 42% of them appearing once. The sample consisted of cultured PBMCs, taken from culture after CMV antigen stimulation. The receptor set was obtained from a human donor in good health (CMV status not recorded). Some clones in this sample may be carry-over from other donors' samples.

This clonotype occurred a few times. The chain is built from TRBV29-1 and TRBJ1-2, with D tentatively TRBD1 (5 bases). V lost 6 bases and J lost 3, with 14 bases in between. The germline gives CDR1 SQVTM, CDR2 ANQGSEA. This CDR3 has 13 amino acids. CDR3 loop: CSVMGEGDYGYTF. The CDR3 DNA is TGCAGCGTGATGGGGGAGGGCGACTATGGCTACACCTTC.

This clonotype was observed a handful of times. The chain uses TRBV5-4 and TRBJ2-3; TRBD2 is a possible D gene (7 bases). There are 16 residues in the CDR3. Trimming removed 3 bases from V and 0 bases from J, with 14 bases in between. Germline V lookup: CDR1 SGHNT, CDR2 YYREEE (reference sequence). CDR3: CASSWGLAASTDTQYF. CDR3 nucleotide sequence: TGTGCCAGCAGCTGGGGGCTAGCGGCCAGCACAGATACGCAGTATTTT.

This clonotype was seen just once. V and J are TRBV20-1 and TRBJ2-3; TRBD2 aligns across 7 bases. In germline, CDR1 is DFQATT, CDR2 SNEGSKA (reference sequence). Trimming removed 6 bases from V and 4 bases from J; junction bases left unmatched: 16. This CDR3 is 16 amino acids long. CDR3 bases: TGCAGTGCAGTGGGCGGGAGAGTTGACTTACCAGATACGCAGTATTTT. Its protein product is CSAVGGRVDLPDTQYF.

The chain recombines TRBV6-6 with TRBJ2-1; D gene unclear. CDR3 size: 13 residues. V lost 0 bases, J lost 4 bases, and 4 bases lay in between. Germline CDR1 is MNHNY and CDR2 is SVGAGI (reference sequence). In nucleotides, the CDR3 is TGTGCCAGCAGTTACTCAAGGTACAATGAGCAGTTCTTC. It specifies CASSYSRYNEQFF.

The V and J genes are TRBV7-2 and TRBJ1-1, with D possibly being TRBD1 (5 bases). The V end lost 4 bases, the J end lost 4 bases, and 19 bases lay between the germline ends. Germline V CDR1 and CDR2: SGHTA, FQGNSA. The CDR3 is made up of 16 amino acids. CDR3 protein: CASSSPTGGVGTEAFF. In nucleotides, the CDR3 is TGTGCCAGCAGCTCCCCAACTGGGGGGGTGGGCACTGAAGCTTTCTTT.

This clonotype appeared a few times. V is TRBV7-8 and J is TRBJ2-1; D is unresolved. The CDR3 extends over 15 amino acids. V shed 0 bases and J shed 10 bases, with 16 bases lying between them. Per germline, CDR1 SGHVS and CDR2 FQNEAQ. CDR3 loop: CASSLAPIQSREQFF. As DNA, the CDR3 is TGTGCCAGCAGCTTAGCGCCCATACAGTCTCGGGAGCAGTTCTTC.

The chain employs TRBV7-6 and TRBJ2-7; D is undetermined. Germline-derived CDR1 and CDR2 are SGHVS and FNYEAQ. Trimming removed 1 base at V and 2 bases at J, with 18 bases between. The CDR3 extends over 17 amino acids. The CDR3 region is CASSLGWPRAETYEQYF. The CDR3 coding sequence is TGTGCCAGCAGCTTAGGATGGCCCCGGGCGGAGACCTACGAGCAGTACTTC.

The V call is TRBV6-6, the J call TRBJ2-7, with 8 bases lining up with TRBD2. Germline CDR1 MNHNY, CDR2 SVGAGI (reference sequence). CDR3 length: 15 amino acids. The ends lost 2 bases at V and 4 bases at J; junction bases unmatched: 7. This CDR3 is CASSYLTSEAYEQYF. The CDR3 nucleotides read TGTGCCAGCAGTTACCTGACTAGCGAGGCATACGAGCAGTACTTC.

The rearrangement uses TRBV5-4 and TRBJ2-1; 10 bases fit TRBD2. This CDR3 has 15 residues. CDR1 is SGHNT, CDR2 YYREEE, per germline (reference sequence). V was pared by 0 bases and J by 12 bases, with 9 bases of the junction left unmatched. The CDR3 nucleotides are TGTGCCAGCAGCTTGGGCAGCGGGAGGGCTCGGGGGCAGTTCTTC. It codes for CASSLGSGRARGQFF.

This sequence joins TRBV7-9 and TRBJ2-1; D not resolved. The germline CDR1 and CDR2 sequences are SEHNR and FQNEAQ (reference sequence). Trimming pared 5 bases from V and 3 bases from J, leaving 11 bases between. This CDR3 has 14 residues. CDR3 bases: TGTGCCAGCAGCCACGAGAGGTTCTACAATGAGCAGTTCTTC. It encodes CASSHERFYNEQFF.

CDR3 sequence: CASSLLDRGSYNSPLHF. DNA for the CDR3: TGTGCCAGCAGCTTACTTGACCGGGGCTCCTATAATTCACCCCTCCACTTT. This chain links TRBV11-2 with TRBJ1-6; D is unresolved. V shed 2 bases and J shed 0 bases, with 11 bases lying between them. CDR1 is SGHAT and CDR2 is FQNNGV in the germline V gene. The CDR3 length is 17 residues. Complete variable domain (other parts from reference TRBV11-2 and TRBJ1-6): EAGVAQSPRYKIIEKRQSVAFWCNPISGHATLYWYQQILGQGPKLLIQFQNNGVVDDSQLPKDRFSAERLKGVDSTLKIQPAKLEDSAVYLCASSLLDRGSYNSPLHFGNGTRLTVT.

The rearrangement uses TRBV7-2 and TRBJ2-3, with D possibly TRBD1 on 5 matching bases. Trimming cost V 5 bases and J 4 bases, with 19 bases left between them. Germline CDR1 and CDR2: SGHTA and FQGNSA. The CDR3 spans 16 residues. CDR3 in amino acids: CASSRNTGSFSDTQYF. As DNA, the CDR3 is TGTGCCAGCAGCCGAAACACAGGTTCCTTTTCAGATACGCAGTATTTT.

The chain combines TRBV2 with TRBJ1-1, with a weak D call TRBD1 (5 bases). The CDR3 has 14 amino acids. Between the trimmed V and J ends, which lost 3 bases and 4 bases, there was a span of 12 bases. Germline assignment: CDR1 SNHLY and CDR2 FYNNEI. This CDR3 reads CASSEQGGGTEAFF. The CDR3, as DNA: TGTGCCAGCAGTGAGCAGGGAGGAGGCACTGAAGCTTTCTTT.

The J gene is TRBJ1-2, the V gene TRBV5-5; D is ambiguous. Germline V gene data show CDR1 as SGHKS and CDR2 as YYEKEE (reference sequence). The germline V and J ends were trimmed by 1 base and 4 bases, with 14 bases remaining between them. The CDR3 extends over 15 amino acids. CDR3 amino acids: CASSLSQATRYGYTF. CDR3 DNA sequence: TGTGCCAGCAGCTTGTCGCAGGCCACGCGCTATGGCTACACCTTC.

The rearrangement uses TRBV5-4 and TRBJ2-1, with 9 bases fitting TRBD2. This CDR3 spans 16 amino acids. Germline V CDR1 and CDR2: SGHNT, YYREEE (reference sequence). The V and J ends lost 1 base and 9 bases, in that order; junction bases with no gene match: 11. The CDR3 protein is CASSLPLAGSRGEQFF. The CDR3 bases are TGTGCCAGCAGCTTGCCCCTAGCGGGAAGCCGCGGTGAGCAGTTCTTC. The full variable domain, with the rest looked up from reference TRBV5-4 and TRBJ2-1, is ETGVTQSPTHLIKTRGQQVTLRCSSQSGHNTVSWYQQALGQGPQFIFQYYREEENGRGNFPPRFSGLQFPNYSSELNVNALELDDSALYLCASSLPLAGSRGEQFFGPGTRLTVL.

Details on this clonotype: The final CDR3 position lacks the conserved phenylalanine or tryptophan, pointing to a likely read error. The V call is TRBV11-2, the J call TRBJ1-3; D uncertain. This CDR3 is 14 amino acids long. Germline values: CDR1 SGHAT, CDR2 FQNNGV. The V end lost 2 bases, the J end lost 3 bases, and 8 bases lay between the germline ends. CDR3 amino acids: CASSLNAGGNTIYL. CDR3 nucleotide sequence: TGTGCCAGCAGCTTAAACGCGGGTGGAAACACCATATATCTT.

The chain employs TRBV24-1 and TRBJ2-3, with TRBD2 as a possible D gene (5 bases). Germline CDR1 KGHDR, CDR2 SFDVKD. CDR3 size: 13 residues. Trimming removed 6 bases at V and 6 bases at J, with 12 bases between. As DNA, the CDR3 is TGTGCCACCAGTCCCCTAGCTGTCGATACGCAGTATTTT. Its protein product is CATSPLAVDTQYF.

This clonotype was found once. V is TRBV7-6 and J is TRBJ1-6; D is possibly TRBD1 (5 bases). Germline V lookup: CDR1 SGHVS, CDR2 FNYEAQ. V was pared by 5 bases and J by 5 bases, with 13 bases between. The CDR3 totals 15 residues. CDR3 DNA sequence: TGTGCCAGCAGCCGGGACGTGCTTAATAATTCACCCCTCCACTTT. Translated: CASSRDVLNNSPLHF.

V and J are TRBV7-9 and TRBJ2-7; D tentatively reads TRBD1 or TRBD2 (5 bases each). CDR1 and CDR2 from the germline V gene are SEHNR and FQNEAQ (reference sequence). The V gene lost 2 bases and the J gene lost 3 bases, with 14 bases spanning the gap. This CDR3 has 15 residues. CDR3 residues: CASSLRGEGSYEQYF. The CDR3 bases are TGTGCCAGCAGCTTACGGGGAGAGGGGAGCTACGAGCAGTACTTC.

This clonotype was seen more than once but under ten times. The chain recombines TRBV6-1 with TRBJ2-1; D remains unclear. V lost 0 bases, J lost 3 bases, and 6 bases lay in between. The germline V gene encodes CDR1 MNHNS and CDR2 SASEGT. The CDR3 contains 14 residues. The CDR3 loop reads CASSEAAYYNEQFF. The CDR3 nucleotides read TGTGCCAGCAGTGAAGCGGCCTACTACAATGAGCAGTTCTTC.

The chain uses TRBV15 and TRBJ1-1; possible D gene TRBD1, 5 bases. V lost 1 base, J lost 4 bases, and 10 bases lay in between. This CDR3 contains 14 residues. Germline CDR1 is LNHNV and CDR2 is YYDKDF (reference sequence). In nucleotides, the CDR3 is TGTGCCACCAGCAGAGGAGACAGATCCACTGAAGCTTTCTTT. The encoded protein is CATSRGDRSTEAFF.

The rearrangement uses TRBV4-2 and TRBJ1-2; D is undetermined. CDR3 length: 15 amino acids. CDR1 and CDR2 from the germline V gene are LGHNA and YNFKEQ. The V end was cut by 4 bases, the J end by 6 bases, with 18 bases between. CDR3 sequence: CASSLIAGGRDGYTF. The DNA for the CDR3 is TGTGCCAGCAGCCTGATCGCGGGCGGGCGCGATGGCTACACCTTC.

This sequence joins TRBV7-2 and TRBJ1-1; the match to TRBD1 covers 7 bases. The CDR3 length is 13 residues. Trimming removed 6 bases from V and 6 bases from J; junction bases left unmatched: 7. Germline V lookup: CDR1 SGHTA, CDR2 FQGNSA. CDR3 in amino acids: CASRQQGTAEAFF. The CDR3 DNA follows: TGTGCCAGCAGGCAACAGGGGACCGCTGAAGCTTTCTTT.

The V call is TRBV4-3, the J call TRBJ2-1; 10 bases map to TRBD2. With V trimmed by 1 base and J by 8 bases, 14 bases remained unmatched. Germline values: CDR1 LGHNA, CDR2 YSLEER. The CDR3 totals 18 residues. CDR3 DNA: TGCGCCAGCAGCCAAGGGGTAACTAGCGGGATCAGGTTAGATGAGCAGTTCTTC. Translating it yields CASSQGVTSGIRLDEQFF.

This clonotype was counted a few times. J is TRBJ2-2 and V is TRBV12-3 or TRBV12-4, with D unclear. The CDR3 sequence is 14 residues long. V lost 6 bases and J 4 bases, leaving 12 bases between the germline ends. The CDR3 loop reads CASSPRTSTGELFF. In DNA form, the CDR3 reads TGTGCCAGCAGCCCCCGCACATCCACCGGGGAGCTGTTTTTT.

This clonotype was seen a handful of times. The rearrangement links TRBV7-2 to TRBJ2-2; D gene uncertain. Germline assignment: CDR1 SGHTA and CDR2 FQGNSA. CDR3 size: 14 residues. Trimming stripped 2 bases from V and 6 bases from J, with 10 bases between. Here the CDR3 reads CASSLYYHAGELFF. Here the CDR3 DNA reads TGTGCCAGCAGCTTATACTACCACGCCGGGGAGCTGTTTTTT.

This chain connects TRBV4-1 to TRBJ2-7; D is perhaps TRBD2 (5 bases). V shed 2 bases and J shed 7 bases, with 12 bases lying between them. The CDR3 sequence is 13 residues long. Looked up from germline, CDR1 is MGHRA and CDR2 is YSYEKL. CDR3 residues: CASSQRGLGEQYF. CDR3 coding DNA: TGCGCCAGCAGCCAACGAGGGTTGGGGGAGCAGTACTTC.

This clonotype has just a few counts. The CDR3 bases are TGTGCCATCAGTGAATATCGAAGGGACGGGGAGCTGTTTTTT. Translation gives CAISEYRRDGELFF. This chain joins TRBV10-3 and TRBJ2-2; D remains ambiguous. Trimming pared 3 bases from V and 7 bases from J, leaving 12 bases between. Germline V gives CDR1 ENHRY, CDR2 SYGVKD. The CDR3 runs to 14 residues.

In its sample, this clonotype was seen once. The V gene is TRBV19, the J gene TRBJ1-1; weak D call: TRBD1 (5 bases). The germline gives CDR1 LNHDA, CDR2 SQIVND (reference sequence). Trimming stripped 7 bases from V and 5 bases from J, with 17 bases between. The CDR3 sequence is 14 residues long. CDR3 sequence: CASNPRGGWTEAFF. The CDR3 region has the DNA TGTGCCAGTAATCCCCGCGGGGGGTGGACTGAAGCTTTCTTT. Drawing the rest from reference TRBV19 and TRBJ1-1, the complete variable domain is DGGITQSPKYLFRKEGQNVTLSCEQNLNHDAMYWYRQDPGQGLRLIYYSQIVNDFQKGDIAEGYSVSREKKESFPLTVTSAQKNPTAFYLCASNPRGGWTEAFFGQGTRLTVV.

The chain carries TRBV12-3 or TRBV12-4 and TRBJ1-1; D possibly corresponds to TRBD1 (5 bases). The CDR3 runs to 17 residues. V was cut by 5 bases and J by 4 bases, with 23 bases left in between. CDR3 protein: CASSPPWGRTESTEAFF. The CDR3 nucleotides read TGTGCCAGCAGTCCCCCTTGGGGACGAACGGAAAGCACTGAAGCTTTCTTT.

The gene calls are TRBV11-2 and TRBJ2-5; TRBD2 matches at 13 bases. The V segment lost 6 bases and the J segment 5 bases; nucleotides outside the gene matches: 18. This CDR3 is built from 19 residues. CDR1 is SGHAT and CDR2 is FQNNGV in the germline V gene. Written as DNA, the CDR3 is TGTGCCAGCAGTCTCACCCCACTACTAGCGGGGGGGCTTGGGGAGACCCAGTACTTC. Protein: CASSLTPLLAGGLGETQYF.

The J gene is TRBJ1-2, the V gene TRBV12-3 or TRBV12-4; tentative D call: TRBD1 (6 bases). V was cut by 4 bases and J by 8 bases, with 17 bases left in between. The CDR3 has 14 amino acids. The CDR3 sequence: CASSSTGTRGGYTF. CDR3 in DNA: TGTGCCAGCAGTTCAACAGGGACACGCGGGGGCTACACCTTC.